This TCR beta chain emerged from a study of blood T cell repertoires in COVID-19 (TCRdb year 2020). With regard to the full study: Samples covering the acute and convalescent phases of COVID-19 were provided by collaborators in the United States, Italy and Spain. The repertoires were released in a freely available public database meant as a resource for research on the immune response to SARS-CoV-2. The samples were drawn from two sources: the first 160 participants of the ongoing ImmuneRACE study, and approximately 1,300 subjects contributed by 6 global collaborators. Where HLA class I and class II types were available, the types were taken from metadata supplied by the sample provider, not from assay-based typing. The prospective study material was composed of cDNA or gDNA derived from T cells, B-cell-depleted T cells, or PBMCs. Nearly every sample came with metadata listing a de-identified subject ID, COVID-19 status, age in years and sex. Deeply sampled blood TCRbeta repertoires from subjects exposed to, actively infected with, or recovered from COVID-19 were included in the dataset. Study-level results and caveats: How much clinical and demographic metadata was included differed by source and by participant, and the metadata was provided uncurated.

A note on this clone: The clone's antigen remains unknown. Base qualities are not provided; no much larger clone lies one nucleotide away. Other DNA sequences in this specimen translate into the identical CDR3.

Each collaborating institution followed its own protocols to collect whole blood in K2EDTA tubes. Collaborator samples were shipped for TCRbeta analysis as frozen whole blood, isolated PBMCs, or DNA extracted from either sample type. Sequences MDHEN (CDR1) and SYDVKM (CDR2) are obtained from the germline V gene. The CDR3 holds 12 amino acids from the cysteine to the phenylalanine. The only DNA kept is the CDR3, 36 bases in frame from the first base. V and J are truncated by 7 bases and 1 base respectively, leaving an intervening sequence of 8 bases. TCRbeta CDR3 regions were amplified from genomic DNA by means of the immunoSEQ Assay, a bias-controlled multiplex PCR. In the original analysis: Nucleated cell counts per sample were estimated from amplification of reference gene primers within the assay. To quantify the absolute abundance of each unique TCRbeta CDR3 rearrangement, sequence reads were collapsed and filtered. For each sample, productive Simpson clonality was calculated by taking the square root of Simpson's diversity index across productive rearrangements. TCRdb re-hosts the immuneACCESS table, in-frame sequences only. Its copies lack some clones; in the studies checked, an unresolved V gene accounts for under half of them, and the cause for the rest is not known. V and J calls and clone size come straight from that table; D and trimming were deduced from the DNA. The sample table shows fewer than 80,000 clones, and roughly 89% are seen once. Approximately 8% of the sample goes to the ten largest clones.

The chain uses TRBV28 and TRBJ2-7; TRBD2 is a possible D gene, resting on 5 matching bases. The clonotype was recovered from a young man with acute or convalescent COVID-19. The sequencing input was peripheral blood. The DNA is TGTGCCAGCAAACGGGGATCCTACGAGCAGTACTTC. Translated, it gives CASKRGSYEQYF.